This TCR beta chain was sequenced in a study of blood T cell repertoires in COVID-19. For the study at large: The United States, Italy and Spain provided the acute and convalescent COVID-19 samples. The analysed material was cDNA or gDNA that came from T cells, B-cell-depleted T cells, or PBMCs.

In the source study's methods: Cell counts per sample came from amplifying reference gene primers. The table came from immunoSEQ multiplex PCR; TCRdb's copy has only in-frame clones and leaves some out. V and J calls and clone size are given by that table; D and trimming were obtained from the DNA. The sample yields some 31,000 clones, 70% to 90% seen once. Germline V gives CDR1 KGHSH, CDR2 LQKENI. The CDR3 has 15 residues. V shed 3 bases and J shed 0 bases, with 9 bases lying between them. The receptor's source is a man at least 80 years old with active COVID-19. The sample consisted of peripheral blood. The chain links TRBV18 to TRBJ1-3; a possible D gene is TRBD1 (5 bases). The CDR3 loop is CASSPSGGSGNTIYF. DNA of the CDR3: TGTGCCAGCTCACCCTCGGGGGGCTCTGGAAACACCATATATTTT.